This passage covers 24 T cell receptor beta chains from one sample sequenced in a study of identical twins. TCRdb reprocessed the 5' RACE reads via MiXCR and lists one record per CDR3 protein. The sample has 1,800,000 or so distinct CDR3 sequences, about 32% seen once; the top ten hold 0.25% to 0.3%. Sequenced input: cord blood. These receptors all stem from a newborn girl in good health.

This clonotype came up a few times. The genes are TRBV12-3 or TRBV12-4 and TRBJ2-1; D remains ambiguous. There are 15 residues in the CDR3. V was shortened by 3 bases and J by 2 bases, with 11 bases between the two germline ends. The CDR3 protein is CASSFFSPAYNEQFF. DNA of the CDR3: TGTGCCAGCAGTTTTTTCTCCCCCGCCTACAATGAGCAGTTCTTC.

This clonotype was counted at least ten times. Relative to the germline gene, one junction end is altered; a read error may explain this. The chain joins TRBV7-9 to TRBJ2-5, with 7 bases matching TRBD2. Germline-derived CDR1 and CDR2 are SEHNR and FQNEAQ (reference sequence). The length of the CDR3 is 14 residues. Written as DNA, the CDR3 is TGCGCCAGCAGCTTGGCTAGCGGCCAAGAGACCCAGTACTTC. This codes for CASSLASGQETQYF.

The chain uses TRBV10-3 and TRBJ1-2; 10 bases map to TRBD1. This CDR3 region has 18 residues. The V gene end was trimmed by 0 bases and the J gene end by 0 bases; junction bases not matched to a gene: 7. Germline V gene sequence: CDR1 ENHRY, CDR2 SYGVKD. The CDR3 spells CAISESTVGQGANYGYTF. In DNA form, the CDR3 reads TGTGCCATCAGTGAGTCGACTGTTGGACAGGGGGCTAACTATGGCTACACCTTC.

This rearrangement joins TRBV5-1 to TRBJ2-7; 9 nucleotides match TRBD2. In germline, CDR1 is SGHRS, CDR2 YFSETQ. The J segment lost 7 bases and the V segment lost 7 bases, leaving 18 bases of the junction unmatched. The CDR3 is made up of 16 amino acids. The CDR3 is CASARVRLADNNEQYF. CDR3 bases: TGCGCCAGCGCGCGAGTGAGACTAGCGGACAACAATGAGCAGTACTTC.

Ten or more counts support this clonotype. V gene TRBV6-2 or TRBV6-3 combines with J gene TRBJ1-5; D is undetermined. Germline loops: CDR1 MNHEY, CDR2 SVGEGT. The CDR3 runs 16 residues. V shed 4 bases and J shed 2 bases, with 15 bases lying between them. DNA for the CDR3: TGTGCCAGCAGTTTACCCCGGTCAACGGGCAATCAGCCCCAGCATTTT. It yields the protein CASSLPRSTGNQPQHF.

The chain carries TRBV27 and TRBJ1-1; D is possibly TRBD1 (5 bases). Deletions cut 2 bases from V and 1 base from J, with 20 bases between. The length of the CDR3 is 18 residues. Germline CDR1 and CDR2: MNHEY and SMNVEV (reference sequence). DNA of the CDR3: TGTGCCAGCAGTTTAAGGGGCAGGGAAAGGTCAGGGAACACTGAAGCTTTCTTT. Translation: CASSLRGRERSGNTEAFF.

The chain uses TRBV5-5 and TRBJ2-7, with D perhaps being TRBD1 or TRBD2 (5 bases each). The CDR3 runs to 15 residues. V was cut by 5 bases and J by 3 bases, with 18 bases left in between. Germline CDR1 is SGHKS and CDR2 is YYEKEE (reference sequence). The CDR3 DNA follows: TGTGCCAGCAGTTTTACCGGGGCCTCGTTCTACGAGCAGTACTTC. Protein sequence: CASSFTGASFYEQYF.

This clonotype was seen only a few times. The CDR3 sequence: CSARVDSSSYEQYF. The CDR3 nucleotides read TGCAGTGCTAGAGTTGACAGCAGCTCCTACGAGCAGTACTTC. The V gene is TRBV20-1, the J gene TRBJ2-7; D may be TRBD1 (5 bases). Deletions cut 1 base from V and 0 bases from J, with 10 bases between. This CDR3 spans 14 amino acids. CDR1 and CDR2 (germline): DFQATT, SNEGSKA (reference sequence).

Note on this clonotype: An end of the junction does not agree with germline; a read error may underlie this. J is TRBJ2-5 and V is TRBV6-6, with D tentatively TRBD1 (5 bases). The CDR3 length is 14 residues. Germline V lookup: CDR1 MNHNY, CDR2 SVGAGI (reference sequence). CDR3 amino acids: CAGSLGHGQETQYF. As DNA, the CDR3 is TGTGCCGGCAGTTTAGGACACGGACAAGAGACCCAGTACTTC.

The genes are TRBV4-1 and TRBJ2-1, with D perhaps TRBD1 or TRBD2 (5 bases each). CDR1 and CDR2 from the germline V gene are MGHRA and YSYEKL. The CDR3 is made up of 18 amino acids. V gave up 4 bases and J gave up 9 bases, with 28 bases separating them. The CDR3 DNA sequence: TGCGCCAGCAGCCCACTAGATCTGGCGGAAAACCTAAGGGGTGAGCAGTTCTTC. Protein product: CASSPLDLAENLRGEQFF.

This clonotype was counted a few times. The chain employs TRBV7-9 and TRBJ2-7, with 9 bases matching TRBD1. V gave up 5 bases and J gave up 5 bases; unmatched junction bases: 7. CDR1 and CDR2 (germline): SEHNR, FQNEAQ (reference sequence). The CDR3 runs 14 residues. Here the CDR3 reads CASSRGQGRNEQYF. CDR3 nucleotides: TGTGCCAGCAGCCGAGGACAGGGGAGGAACGAGCAGTACTTC. Together with reference TRBV7-9 and TRBJ2-7, the CDR3 gives the full variable domain: DTGVSQNPRHKITKRGQNVTFRCDPISEHNRLYWYRQTLGQGPEFLTYFQNEAQLEKSRLLSDRFSAERPKGSFSTLEIQRTEQGDSAMYLCASSRGQGRNEQYFGPGTRLTVT.

The rearrangement uses TRBV5-1 and TRBJ1-3, with D unclear. The CDR3 has 13 residues. Trimming left V 1 base short and J 8 bases short, with 10 bases between. CDR1 and CDR2 from the germline V gene are SGHRS and YFSETQ. CDR3 region: CASSLNPQDTIYF. In DNA, the CDR3 is TGCGCCAGCAGCTTGAACCCCCAGGACACCATATATTTT.

This clonotype was seen more than once but under ten times. V usage is TRBV7-2 and J usage is TRBJ2-4; 7 bases match TRBD2. The V and J ends lost 1 base and 0 bases, in that order; junction bases with no gene match: 9. The germline V gene has CDR1 SGHTA and CDR2 FQGNSA. CDR3 length equals 18 residues. This CDR3 is CASSLVYSAGVAKNIQYF. The DNA of the CDR3 is TGTGCCAGCAGCTTAGTTTATTCGGCGGGGGTAGCCAAAAACATTCAGTACTTC.

The V call is TRBV3-1, the J call TRBJ2-5, with D perhaps TRBD1 (5 bases). This CDR3 has 13 amino acids. The V gene's germline CDR1 is LGHDT and CDR2 YNNKEL (reference sequence). Trimming took 6 bases from V and 2 from J, leaving 10 bases between them. CDR3 amino acids: CASSPTAQETQYF. The CDR3 nucleotides are TGTGCCAGCAGTCCGACAGCTCAAGAGACCCAGTACTTC.

This clonotype has just a few counts. The chain couples TRBV27 to TRBJ1-2; D is ambiguous. Germline loops: CDR1 MNHEY, CDR2 SMNVEV (reference sequence). The CDR3 runs to 16 residues. Trimming stripped 6 bases from V and 0 bases from J, with 17 bases between. The CDR3 reads CASSSRGWGSNYGYTF. The CDR3 region has the DNA TGTGCCAGCAGCTCCCGTGGGTGGGGTTCTAACTATGGCTACACCTTC.

This clonotype was detected only a few times. The chain recombines TRBV27 with TRBJ1-2, with D hard to call. Between the trimmed V and J ends, which lost 5 bases and 3 bases, there was a span of 19 bases. The length of the CDR3 is 16 residues. Germline CDR1 MNHEY, CDR2 SMNVEV (reference sequence). CDR3 sequence: CASSARHPREHYGYTF. CDR3 DNA: TGTGCCAGCAGTGCGAGACACCCTAGGGAGCACTATGGCTACACCTTC.

The V call is TRBV5-1, the J call TRBJ1-1; D is perhaps TRBD1 (5 bases). The germline CDR1 and CDR2 sequences are SGHRS and YFSETQ. V was trimmed by 2 bases and J by 8 bases, leaving 19 bases between them. The CDR3 has 15 residues. The CDR3 loop reads CASSFIGHGGVEAFF. CDR3 sequence (DNA): TGCGCCAGCAGCTTCATTGGGCATGGGGGGGTAGAAGCTTTCTTT. Full variable domain (remainder filled in from reference TRBV5-1 and TRBJ1-1): KAGVTQTPRYLIKTRGQQVTLSCSPISGHRSVSWYQQTPGQGLQFLFEYFSETQRNKGNFPGRFSGRQFSNSRSEMNVSTLELGDSALYLCASSFIGHGGVEAFFGQGTRLTVV.

A few counts support this clonotype. The chain employs TRBV7-2 and TRBJ1-5; D is unresolved. The CDR3 has 13 residues. With 3 bases removed from V and 7 bases from J, the gap between germline ends came to 10 bases. From germline, CDR1 is SGHTA and CDR2 FQGNSA. The CDR3 spells CASSFVGIQPQHF. The CDR3 nucleotides are TGTGCCAGCAGCTTTGTTGGGATCCAGCCCCAGCATTTT.

This clonotype was observed a handful of times. CDR3 sequence (DNA): TGTGCCAGCAGTATACGGACCGGGAAGTTGTACTTC. Residues: CASSIRTGKLYF. The chain combines TRBV28 with TRBJ2-4; maybe TRBD2 (5 bases). The CDR3 is 12 residues long. The V end lost 5 bases, the J end lost 15 bases, and 17 bases lay between the germline ends. The germline V gene encodes CDR1 MDHEN and CDR2 SYDVKM.

This clonotype was observed many times. This chain links TRBV10-3 with TRBJ1-5; no clear D gene. V lost 4 bases and J lost 4, with 5 bases in between. This CDR3 region has 12 residues. CDR1 ENHRY and CDR2 SYGVKD come from the germline V gene. The CDR3 sequence: CAISGGNQPQHF. The CDR3 DNA reads as TGTGCCATCAGTGGGGGTAATCAGCCCCAGCATTTT.

This clonotype was detected only a few times. The chain has TRBV2 and TRBJ2-1; D is possibly TRBD1 or TRBD2 (5 bases each). This CDR3 spans 14 amino acids. V was pared by 8 bases and J by 3 bases, with 14 bases between. Germline loops: CDR1 SNHLY, CDR2 FYNNEI. The CDR3 nucleotides are TGTGCCAGCGGACTGGGACGGCACTACAATGAGCAGTTCTTC. It yields the protein CASGLGRHYNEQFF.

The J gene is TRBJ2-1, the V gene TRBV6-4; perhaps TRBD2 as D (6 bases). Germline values: CDR1 MRHNA, CDR2 SNTAGT. Trimming took off 0 bases at V and 5 bases at J, with 14 bases between the two ends. The CDR3 spans 16 residues. CDR3 region: CASSDSYGSRHNEQFF. The DNA for the CDR3 is TGTGCCAGCAGTGACTCGTACGGGAGTCGACACAATGAGCAGTTCTTC.

This clonotype was seen a few times. The chain links TRBV20-1 to TRBJ2-1; the match to TRBD2 covers 7 bases. Germline trimming cut 4 bases from V and 0 bases from J; bases unmatched to any gene: 12. This CDR3 has 17 residues. Germline V gene lookup returns CDR1 DFQATT and CDR2 SNEGSKA (reference sequence). The CDR3 reads CSAMIGSGLLSYNEQFF. The CDR3 DNA is TGCAGTGCTATGATAGGTAGCGGGCTTCTCTCCTACAATGAGCAGTTCTTC.

In this sample, this clonotype turned up a few times. The rearrangement joins TRBV20-1 to TRBJ2-3, with TRBD2 matching over 13 bases. The CDR3 consists of 16 residues. Trimming removed 3 bases from V and 5 bases from J; junction bases left unmatched: 8. Germline CDR1 is DFQATT and CDR2 is SNEGSKA (reference sequence). The CDR3 here is CSARELAGGIGDTQYF. CDR3 in DNA: TGCAGTGCTAGGGAACTAGCGGGGGGGATCGGAGATACGCAGTATTTT.